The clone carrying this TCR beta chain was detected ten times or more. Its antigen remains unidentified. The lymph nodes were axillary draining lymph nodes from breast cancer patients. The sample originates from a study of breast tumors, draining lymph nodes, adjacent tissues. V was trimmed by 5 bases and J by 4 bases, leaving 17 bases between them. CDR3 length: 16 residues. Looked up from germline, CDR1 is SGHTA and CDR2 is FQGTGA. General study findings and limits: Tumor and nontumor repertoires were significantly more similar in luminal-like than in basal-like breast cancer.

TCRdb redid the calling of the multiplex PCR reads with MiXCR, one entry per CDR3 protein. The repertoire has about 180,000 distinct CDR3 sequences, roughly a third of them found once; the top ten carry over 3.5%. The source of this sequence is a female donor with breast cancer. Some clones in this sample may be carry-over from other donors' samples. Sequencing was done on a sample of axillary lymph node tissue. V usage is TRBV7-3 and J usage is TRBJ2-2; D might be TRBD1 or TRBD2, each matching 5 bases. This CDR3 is CASSRTGTAATGELFF. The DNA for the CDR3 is TGTGCCAGCAGCCGAACCGGGACCGCAGCCACCGGGGAGCTGTTTTTT.